This TCR beta chain comes out of a study of T cells in Graves' hyperthyroidism and ophthalmopathy. The wider study: Peripheral blood samples were taken at initial diagnosis, prior to any treatment.

Losses at the gene ends were 5 bases for V and 8 bases for J; bases not matched to a gene: 9. The CDR3 has 14 amino acids. Germline V CDR1 and CDR2: LGHNT, FRNRAP. RNA transcripts gave rise to amplified TCR beta CDR3 regions. RT-PCR in the first round (using the HTBI primer set) targeted the TCR CDR3. TCRdb reanalysed the multiplex PCR reads using MiXCR and keeps one entry per CDR3 protein. Here the sample spans around 700,000 distinct CDR3 sequences, roughly a sixth being singletons. Uncontrolled infection, other autoimmune disease, pregnancy or lactation excluded patients. The material sequenced was blood. This TCR derives from a woman between 45 and 60 years old with Graves' hyperthyroidism that later progressed to Graves' ophthalmopathy. The V gene is TRBV12-5, the J gene TRBJ2-1; 7 bases align to TRBD1. The CDR3 DNA follows: TGTGCTAGTGGTCCTCCCGAGGGGGCCCATGAGCAGTTCTTC. Translation gives CASGPPEGAHEQFF. The complete variable domain, with remaining parts taken from reference TRBV12-5 and TRBJ2-1, reads DARVTQTPRHKVTEMGQEVTMRCQPILGHNTVFWYRQTMMQGLELLAYFRNRAPLDDSGMPKDRFSAEMPDATLATLKIQPSEPRDSAVYFCASGPPEGAHEQFFGPGTRLTVL.